A single sample gave rise to the 5 T cell receptor beta chains below, sequenced in a study of cytomegalovirus exposure and HLA in healthy donors. PCR involved 60 Vbeta and 13 Jbeta primers. Only in-frame clones appear in the TCRdb table, and some are missing; sequencing was by immunoSEQ multiplex PCR. Altogether tens of thousands of clones are present, about three quarters being singletons, with the ten largest covering approximately 9.7%. The sample consisted of PBMCs. These receptors were obtained from a man in his forties in good health and CMV-seronegative.

The chain uses TRBV2 and TRBJ1-6; D is uncertain. V was clipped by 3 bases and J by 6 bases, with 12 bases between them. This CDR3 is built from 15 residues. Germline V gene lookup returns CDR1 SNHLY and CDR2 FYNNEI. CDR3 protein: CASSETPKANSPLHF. For the CDR3, the DNA is TGTGCCAGCAGTGAGACTCCGAAGGCTAATTCACCCCTCCACTTT.

The chain is built from TRBV19 and TRBJ2-1; 10 bases are shared with TRBD2. CDR1 is LNHDA and CDR2 is SQIVND in the germline V gene (reference sequence). V lost 4 bases to trimming and J lost 9 bases; unmatched junction nucleotides: 12. The CDR3 runs to 16 residues. In DNA, the CDR3 is TGTGCCAGTAGTACGTACACTAGCGGGGTCGAAAGTGAGCAGTTCTTC. This encodes CASSTYTSGVESEQFF.

The count of this clone is one. The genes are TRBV19 and TRBJ2-2; 8 bases agree with TRBD1. V gave up 7 bases and J gave up 7 bases; unmatched junction bases: 14. This CDR3 has 16 residues. The germline CDR1 and CDR2 sequences are LNHDA and SQIVND (reference sequence). The CDR3 region has the DNA TGTGCCAGTACCCCCGATCGGACAGGGTTTCGCGGGGAGCTGTTTTTT. Translated, it gives CASTPDRTGFRGELFF.

V is TRBV20-1 and J is TRBJ2-5; D ambiguous. TRBJ2-7 matches the DNA end more closely, so the J call is doubtful. Germline V gene lookup returns CDR1 DFQATT and CDR2 SNEGSKA (reference sequence). CDR3 length: 11 amino acids. CDR3 DNA: TGCAGTGGCAGCGAGTCCTACGAGCAGTACTTC. Protein product: CSGSESYEQYF.

The V gene is TRBV6-5, the J gene TRBJ2-3, with 7 positions matching TRBD2. The CDR3 extends over 13 amino acids. Per germline, CDR1 MNHEY and CDR2 SVGAGI. J gave up 8 bases and V 5 bases, and 7 bases lay outside the gene matches. The CDR3 nucleotides are TGTGCCAGCAGTCCAATTCTAGCGGCTACGCAGTATTTT. Protein: CASSPILAATQYF.